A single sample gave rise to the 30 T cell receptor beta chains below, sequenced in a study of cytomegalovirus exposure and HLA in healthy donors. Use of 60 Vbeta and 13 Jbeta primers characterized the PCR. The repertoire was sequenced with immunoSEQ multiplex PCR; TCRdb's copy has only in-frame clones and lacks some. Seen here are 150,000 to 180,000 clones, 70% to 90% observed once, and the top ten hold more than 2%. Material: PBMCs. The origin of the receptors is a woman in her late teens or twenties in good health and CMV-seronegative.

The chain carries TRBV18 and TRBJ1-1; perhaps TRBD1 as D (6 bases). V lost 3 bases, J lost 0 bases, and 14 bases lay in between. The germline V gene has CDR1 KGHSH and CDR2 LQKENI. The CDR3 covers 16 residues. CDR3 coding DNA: TGTGCCAGCTCACCCTGGGACGGACAGATGAACACTGAAGCTTTCTTT. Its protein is CASSPWDGQMNTEAFF.

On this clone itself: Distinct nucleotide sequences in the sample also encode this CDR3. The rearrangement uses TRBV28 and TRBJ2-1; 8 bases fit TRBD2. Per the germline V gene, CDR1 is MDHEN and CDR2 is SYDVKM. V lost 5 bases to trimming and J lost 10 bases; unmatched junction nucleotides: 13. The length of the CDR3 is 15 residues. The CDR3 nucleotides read TGTGCCAGCAGTCCCACGGGGGGGGCCTTGGGCGAGCAGTTCTTC. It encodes CASSPTGGALGEQFF.

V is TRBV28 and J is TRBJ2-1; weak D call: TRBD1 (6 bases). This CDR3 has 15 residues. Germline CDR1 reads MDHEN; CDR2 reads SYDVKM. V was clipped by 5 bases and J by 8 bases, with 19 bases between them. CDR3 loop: CASSTQGTLGDEQFF. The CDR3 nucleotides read TGTGCCAGCAGTACACAGGGAACTCTTGGCGATGAGCAGTTCTTC.

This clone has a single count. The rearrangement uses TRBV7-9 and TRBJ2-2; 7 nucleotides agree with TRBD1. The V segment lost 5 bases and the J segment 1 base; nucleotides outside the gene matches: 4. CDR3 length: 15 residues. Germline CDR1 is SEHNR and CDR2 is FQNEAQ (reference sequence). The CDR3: CASSADRRNTGELFF. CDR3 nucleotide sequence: TGTGCCAGCAGCGCGGACAGGAGGAACACCGGGGAGCTGTTTTTT.

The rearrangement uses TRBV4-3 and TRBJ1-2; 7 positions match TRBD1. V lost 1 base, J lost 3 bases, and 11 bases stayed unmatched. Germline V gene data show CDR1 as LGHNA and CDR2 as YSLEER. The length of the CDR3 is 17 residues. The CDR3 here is CASSQVLGGRRDYGYTF. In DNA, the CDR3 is TGCGCCAGCAGCCAAGTATTAGGGGGCAGGAGGGACTATGGCTACACCTTC.

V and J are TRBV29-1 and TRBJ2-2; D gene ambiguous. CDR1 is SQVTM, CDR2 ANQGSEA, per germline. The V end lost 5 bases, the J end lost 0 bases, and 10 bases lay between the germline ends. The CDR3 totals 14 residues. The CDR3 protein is CSVRYAANTGELFF. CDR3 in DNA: TGCAGCGTTCGGTATGCTGCGAACACCGGGGAGCTGTTTTTT.

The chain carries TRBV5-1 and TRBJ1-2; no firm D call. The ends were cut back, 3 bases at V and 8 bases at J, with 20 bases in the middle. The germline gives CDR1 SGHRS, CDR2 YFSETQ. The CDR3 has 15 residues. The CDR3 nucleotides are TGCGCCAGCAGCTCAACTTTATATACGACGGGAGGCTACACCTTC. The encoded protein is CASSSTLYTTGGYTF.

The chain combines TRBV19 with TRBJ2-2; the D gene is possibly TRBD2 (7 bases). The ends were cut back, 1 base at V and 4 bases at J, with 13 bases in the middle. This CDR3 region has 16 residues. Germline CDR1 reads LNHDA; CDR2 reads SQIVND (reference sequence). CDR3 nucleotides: TGTGCCAGTAGTATAGCGGGGGGCGCCGGCACCGGGGAGCTGTTTTTT. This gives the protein CASSIAGGAGTGELFF.

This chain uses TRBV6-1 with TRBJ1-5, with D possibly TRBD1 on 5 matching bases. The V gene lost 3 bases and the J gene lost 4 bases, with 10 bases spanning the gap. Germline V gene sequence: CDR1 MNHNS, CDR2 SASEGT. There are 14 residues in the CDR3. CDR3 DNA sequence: TGTGCCAGCAGTGACGTCGGGGGTAATCAGCCCCAGCATTTT. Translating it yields CASSDVGGNQPQHF.

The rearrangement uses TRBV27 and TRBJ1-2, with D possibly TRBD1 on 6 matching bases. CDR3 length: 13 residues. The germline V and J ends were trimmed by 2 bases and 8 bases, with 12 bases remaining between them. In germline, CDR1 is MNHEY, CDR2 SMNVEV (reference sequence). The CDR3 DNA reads TGTGCCAGCAGTTTAAACAGGGACGGGGGCTACACCTTC. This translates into CASSLNRDGGYTF.

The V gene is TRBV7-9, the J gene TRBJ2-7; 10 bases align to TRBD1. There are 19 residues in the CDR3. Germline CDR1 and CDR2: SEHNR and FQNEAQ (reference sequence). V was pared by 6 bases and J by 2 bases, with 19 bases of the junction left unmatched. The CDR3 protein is CASSYNMRNPGQGPYEQYF. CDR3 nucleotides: TGTGCCAGCAGTTACAATATGAGGAACCCGGGACAGGGGCCCTACGAGCAGTACTTC. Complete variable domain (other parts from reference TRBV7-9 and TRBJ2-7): DTGVSQNPRHKITKRGQNVTFRCDPISEHNRLYWYRQTLGQGPEFLTYFQNEAQLEKSRLLSDRFSAERPKGSFSTLEIQRTEQGDSAMYLCASSYNMRNPGQGPYEQYFGPGTRLTVT.

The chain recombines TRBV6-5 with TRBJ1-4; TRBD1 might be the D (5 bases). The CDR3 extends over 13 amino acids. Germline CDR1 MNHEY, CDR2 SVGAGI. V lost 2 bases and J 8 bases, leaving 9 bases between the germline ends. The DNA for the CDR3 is TGTGCCAGCAGTTACGGTAGGACAGAAAAACTGTTTTTT. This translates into CASSYGRTEKLFF.

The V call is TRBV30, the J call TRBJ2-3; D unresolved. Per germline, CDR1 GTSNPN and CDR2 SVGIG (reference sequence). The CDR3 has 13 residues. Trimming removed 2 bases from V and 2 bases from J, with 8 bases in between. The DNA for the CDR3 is TGTGCCTGGAGTAGAGTCTACACAGATACGCAGTATTTT. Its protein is CAWSRVYTDTQYF.

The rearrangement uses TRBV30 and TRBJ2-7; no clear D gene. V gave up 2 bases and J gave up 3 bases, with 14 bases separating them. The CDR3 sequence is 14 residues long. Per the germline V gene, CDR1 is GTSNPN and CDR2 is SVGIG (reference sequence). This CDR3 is CAWSWPPVNYEQYF. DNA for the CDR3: TGTGCCTGGAGTTGGCCCCCCGTTAACTACGAGCAGTACTTC.

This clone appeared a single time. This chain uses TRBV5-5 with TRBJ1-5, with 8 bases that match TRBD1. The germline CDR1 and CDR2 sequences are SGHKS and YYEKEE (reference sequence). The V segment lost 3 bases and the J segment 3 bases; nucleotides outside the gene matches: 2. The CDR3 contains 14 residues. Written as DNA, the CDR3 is TGTGCCAGCAGCTGGACAGGGCTCAATCAGCCCCAGCATTTT. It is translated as CASSWTGLNQPQHF. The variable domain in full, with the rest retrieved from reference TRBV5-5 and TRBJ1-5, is DAGVTQSPTHLIKTRGQQVTLRCSPISGHKSVSWYQQVLGQGPQFIFQYYEKEERGRGNFPDRFSARQFPNYSSELNVNALLLGDSALYLCASSWTGLNQPQHFGDGTRLSIL.

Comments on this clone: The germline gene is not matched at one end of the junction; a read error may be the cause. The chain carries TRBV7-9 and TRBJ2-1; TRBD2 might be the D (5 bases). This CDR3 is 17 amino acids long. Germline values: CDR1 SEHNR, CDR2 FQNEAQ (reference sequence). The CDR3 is CSSSPPRRRSSYNEQFF. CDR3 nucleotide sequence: TGTTCCAGCAGCCCCCCCAGGAGGCGGAGCTCCTACAATGAGCAGTTCTTC.

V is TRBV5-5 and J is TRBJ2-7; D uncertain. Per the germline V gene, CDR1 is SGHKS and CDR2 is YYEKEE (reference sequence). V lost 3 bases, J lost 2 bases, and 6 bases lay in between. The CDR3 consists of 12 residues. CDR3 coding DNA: TGTGCCAGCAGCTCCTTAACCTACGAGCAGTACTTC. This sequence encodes CASSSLTYEQYF.

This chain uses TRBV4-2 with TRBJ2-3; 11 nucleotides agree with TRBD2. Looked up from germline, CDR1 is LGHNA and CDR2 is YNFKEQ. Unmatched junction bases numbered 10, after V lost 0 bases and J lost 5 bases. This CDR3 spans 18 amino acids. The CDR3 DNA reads TGTGCCAGCAGCCAAGATCCTAGCGGGAGGTCTATTGAAGATACGCAGTATTTT. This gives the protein CASSQDPSGRSIEDTQYF.

The CDR3 DNA sequence: TGCGCCAGCAGCTTGGACCTAGACAGGCCGGGCTATGGCTACACCTTC. Residues: CASSLDLDRPGYGYTF. J is TRBJ1-2 and V is TRBV5-1; tentatively, D is TRBD1 (6 bases). There are 16 residues in the CDR3. Per the germline V gene, CDR1 is SGHRS and CDR2 is YFSETQ. Trimming took off 0 bases at V and 4 bases at J, with 16 bases between the two ends. Supplemented by reference TRBV5-1 and TRBJ1-2, the full variable domain reads KAGVTQTPRYLIKTRGQQVTLSCSPISGHRSVSWYQQTPGQGLQFLFEYFSETQRNKGNFPGRFSGRQFSNSRSEMNVSTLELGDSALYLCASSLDLDRPGYGYTFGSGTRLTVV.

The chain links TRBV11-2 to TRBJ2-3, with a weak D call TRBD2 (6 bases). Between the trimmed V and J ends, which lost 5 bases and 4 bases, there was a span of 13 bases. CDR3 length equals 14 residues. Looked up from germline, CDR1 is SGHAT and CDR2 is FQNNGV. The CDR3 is CASSPAGPADTQYF. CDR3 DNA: TGTGCCAGCAGCCCCGCGGGGCCCGCAGATACGCAGTATTTT.

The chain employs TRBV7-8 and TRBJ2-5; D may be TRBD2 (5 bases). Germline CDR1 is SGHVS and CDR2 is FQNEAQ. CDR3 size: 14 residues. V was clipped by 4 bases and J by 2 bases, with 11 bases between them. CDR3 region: CASSSWTVQETQYF. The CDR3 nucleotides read TGTGCCAGCAGCTCGTGGACTGTACAAGAGACCCAGTACTTC.

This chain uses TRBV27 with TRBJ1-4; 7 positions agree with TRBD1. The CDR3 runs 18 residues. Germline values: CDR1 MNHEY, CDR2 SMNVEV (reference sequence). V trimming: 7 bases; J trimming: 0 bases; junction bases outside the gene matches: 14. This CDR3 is CASTLKGQTYTTNEKLFF. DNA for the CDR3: TGTGCCAGCACCTTGAAGGGACAGACATATACAACTAATGAAAAACTGTTTTTT.

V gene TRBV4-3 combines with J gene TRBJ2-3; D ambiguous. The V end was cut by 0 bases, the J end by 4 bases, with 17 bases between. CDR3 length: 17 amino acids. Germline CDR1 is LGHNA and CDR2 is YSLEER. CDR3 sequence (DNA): TGCGCCAGCAGCCAAGATAGGAAGGAGTATGTCCCAGATACGCAGTATTTT. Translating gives CASSQDRKEYVPDTQYF.

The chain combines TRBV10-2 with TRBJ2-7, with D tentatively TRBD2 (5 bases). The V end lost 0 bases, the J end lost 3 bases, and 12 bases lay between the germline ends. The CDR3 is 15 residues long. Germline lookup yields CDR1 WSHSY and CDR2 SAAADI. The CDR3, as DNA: TGCGCCAGCAGTGAGTCCCTAGCTAAGGGCTACGAGCAGTACTTC. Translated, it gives CASSESLAKGYEQYF.

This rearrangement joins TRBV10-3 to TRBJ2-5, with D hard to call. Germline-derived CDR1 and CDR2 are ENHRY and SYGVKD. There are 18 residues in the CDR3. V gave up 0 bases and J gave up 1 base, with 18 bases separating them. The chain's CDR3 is CAISESIERNLLQETQYF. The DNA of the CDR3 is TGTGCCATCAGTGAGTCGATAGAGAGAAACCTACTCCAAGAGACCCAGTACTTC.

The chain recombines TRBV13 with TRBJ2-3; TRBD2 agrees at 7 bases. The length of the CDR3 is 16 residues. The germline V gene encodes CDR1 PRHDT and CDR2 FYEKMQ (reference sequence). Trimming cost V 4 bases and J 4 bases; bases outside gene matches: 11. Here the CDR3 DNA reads TGTGCCAGCAGCTCGAAGGGCGGGGGAGAGGCAGATACGCAGTATTTT. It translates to CASSSKGGGEADTQYF.

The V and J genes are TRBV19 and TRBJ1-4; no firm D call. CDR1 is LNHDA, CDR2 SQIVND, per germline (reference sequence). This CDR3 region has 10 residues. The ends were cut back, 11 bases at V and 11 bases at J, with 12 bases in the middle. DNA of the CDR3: TGTGCCGTTGGGGAGCGGAAACTGTTTTTT. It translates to CAVGERKLFF.

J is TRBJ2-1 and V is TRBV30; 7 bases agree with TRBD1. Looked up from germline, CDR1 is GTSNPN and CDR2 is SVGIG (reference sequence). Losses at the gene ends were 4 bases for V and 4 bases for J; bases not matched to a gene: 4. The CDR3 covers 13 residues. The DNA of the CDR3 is TGTGCCTGGACAGGGGGAACTTACAATGAGCAGTTCTTC. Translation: CAWTGGTYNEQFF.

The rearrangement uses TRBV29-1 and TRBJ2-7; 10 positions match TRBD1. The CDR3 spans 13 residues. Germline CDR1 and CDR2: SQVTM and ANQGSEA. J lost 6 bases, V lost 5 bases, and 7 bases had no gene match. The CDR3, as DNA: TGCAGCGTTCAGGACAGGGGGACGTGCGAGCAGTACTTC. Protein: CSVQDRGTCEQYF.

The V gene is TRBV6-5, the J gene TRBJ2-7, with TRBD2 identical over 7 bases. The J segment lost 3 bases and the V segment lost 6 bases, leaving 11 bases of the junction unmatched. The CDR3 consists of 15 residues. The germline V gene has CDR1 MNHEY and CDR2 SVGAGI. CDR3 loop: CASSYPGGGIYEQYF. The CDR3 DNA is TGTGCCAGCAGCTACCCCGGGGGAGGGATCTACGAGCAGTACTTC.